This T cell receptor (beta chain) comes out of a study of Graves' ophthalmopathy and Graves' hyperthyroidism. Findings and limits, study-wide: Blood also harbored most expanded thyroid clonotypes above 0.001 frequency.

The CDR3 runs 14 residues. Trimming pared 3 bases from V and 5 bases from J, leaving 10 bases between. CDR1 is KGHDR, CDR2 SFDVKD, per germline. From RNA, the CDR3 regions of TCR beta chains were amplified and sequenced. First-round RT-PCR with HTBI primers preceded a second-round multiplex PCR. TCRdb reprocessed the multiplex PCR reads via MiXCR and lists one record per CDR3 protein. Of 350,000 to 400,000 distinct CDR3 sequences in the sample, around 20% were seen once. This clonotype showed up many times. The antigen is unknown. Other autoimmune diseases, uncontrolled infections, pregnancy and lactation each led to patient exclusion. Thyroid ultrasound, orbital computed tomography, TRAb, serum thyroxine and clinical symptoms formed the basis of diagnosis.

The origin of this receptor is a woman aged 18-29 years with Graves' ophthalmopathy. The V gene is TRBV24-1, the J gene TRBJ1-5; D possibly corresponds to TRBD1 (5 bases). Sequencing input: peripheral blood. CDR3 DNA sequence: TGTGCCACCAGTGATCAAGGGACTGATCAGCCCCAGCATTTT. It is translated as CATSDQGTDQPQHF.